This T cell receptor beta chain was sequenced in a study of OX40 agonist ivuxolimab in advanced cancers. Background on the study: Patients were treated with ivuxolimab, an agonistic anti-OX40 (CD134) antibody.

This CDR3 comprises 14 residues. CDR1 is SNHLY and CDR2 is FYNNEI in the germline V gene. Trimming took 4 bases from V and 2 from J, leaving 11 bases between them. In regard to this clone: Its antigen is as yet unknown.

Study-level findings and limits: The study found among the lowest clonal expansion in partial responders at 0.1-3.0 mg/kg. Expanded peripheral T-cell antigen specificity went undetermined.

TCRdb's table, derived via immunoSEQ multiplex PCR, lists solely in-frame clones and lacks some. This sample has about 60,000 clones, with about 88% found just once. The sequencing here drew on CD4+ or CD8+ T cells sorted from blood, taken in a trial of the OX40 agonist ivuxolimab. The TCR originated in an adult with an advanced solid tumor such as melanoma, head and neck, liver or kidney cancer. This sequence joins TRBV2 and TRBJ1-2, with D tentatively TRBD1 (5 bases). The CDR3 coding sequence is TGTGCCAGCAGTGGCCGGGACGGGAACTATGGCTACACCTTC. Encoded protein: CASSGRDGNYGYTF.